This TCR beta chain appears in the sequencing data of a study of T cells in Graves' hyperthyroidism and ophthalmopathy. Amplification targeted TCR beta CDR3 regions from RNA transcripts. First-round RT-PCR of the TCR CDR3 relied on the HTBI primer set. TCRdb re-called the multiplex PCR reads through MiXCR, storing one row per CDR3 protein. The repertoire includes approximately 420,000 distinct CDR3 sequences, roughly an eighth of them detected once, and less than 6.5% sits in the top ten. This clonotype was seen repeatedly, ten times or more. The germline CDR1 and CDR2 sequences are SGHAT and FQNNGV. V lost 5 bases to trimming and J lost 4 bases, with 11 bases between them. CDR3 length: 13 amino acids.

The rearrangement uses TRBV11-2 and TRBJ1-2, with D possibly matching TRBD1 (5 bases). This receptor was obtained from a woman younger than 30 with Graves' hyperthyroidism. Sequenced: blood. The CDR3: CASSPGRRYGYTF. CDR3 coding DNA: TGTGCCAGCAGCCCGGGACGCCGCTATGGCTACACCTTC.